One and the same sample provided the 16 T cell receptor beta chains below, sequenced in a study of OX40 agonist ivuxolimab in advanced cancers. The method was immunoSEQ multiplex PCR; TCRdb's version includes in-frame clones alone and lacks a portion of them. The data contain 53,000 or so clones, about four fifths of them seen just once; the ten biggest clones take up around 13%. The sample consisted of CD4+ or CD8+ T cells sorted from blood, taken in a trial of the OX40 agonist ivuxolimab. These receptors all come from an adult with an advanced solid tumor such as melanoma, head and neck, liver or kidney cancer.

The genes are TRBV5-4 and TRBJ2-1; 10 bases agree with TRBD2. Germline values: CDR1 SGHNT, CDR2 YYREEE (reference sequence). V gave up 0 bases and J gave up 7 bases; unmatched junction bases: 4. The CDR3 has 15 amino acids. This chain's CDR3 is CASSLGLAGHNEQFF. CDR3 DNA sequence: TGTGCCAGCAGCTTGGGACTAGCGGGCCATAATGAGCAGTTCTTC.

This clone came up once. The J gene is TRBJ2-5, the V gene TRBV11-3; TRBD1 agrees at 7 bases. V trimming: 5 bases; J trimming: 3 bases; junction bases outside the gene matches: 12. The CDR3 loop spans 16 amino acids. CDR1 and CDR2 (germline): SGHNT, YENEEA. The CDR3 region is CASSPGQAIREETQYF. The CDR3 DNA sequence: TGTGCCAGCAGCCCCGGACAGGCAATTCGGGAAGAGACCCAGTACTTC.

This clone has just one count. V gene TRBV5-1 combines with J gene TRBJ2-7, with D possibly matching TRBD1 (5 bases). CDR1 and CDR2 from the germline V gene are SGHRS and YFSETQ. The CDR3 sequence is 14 residues long. The ends were cut back, 4 bases at V and 4 bases at J, with 15 bases in the middle. As DNA, the CDR3 is TGCGCCAGCAGCCCGGCGGCCAGGGCGTACGAGCAGTACTTC. Translating gives CASSPAARAYEQYF.

The gene calls are TRBV5-5 and TRBJ2-7; TRBD1 aligns across 9 bases. This CDR3 has 14 residues. Per germline, CDR1 SGHKS and CDR2 YYEKEE (reference sequence). V gave up 2 bases and J gave up 10 bases; unmatched junction bases: 10. The CDR3 spells CASSLPGQGNSQYF. DNA for the CDR3: TGTGCCAGCAGCTTACCGGGACAGGGTAATTCACAGTACTTC.

The chain uses TRBV5-5 and TRBJ2-7; D possibly uses TRBD1 or TRBD2 (6 bases each). The CDR3 sequence is 18 residues long. The V and J ends lost 0 bases and 2 bases respectively, with 21 bases between them. The germline gives CDR1 SGHKS, CDR2 YYEKEE (reference sequence). CDR3 in DNA: TGTGCCAGCAGCTTGGCCGCTTTTGGAGGGGGTTCCGCCTACGAGCAGTACTTC. Protein: CASSLAAFGGGSAYEQYF.

The chain joins TRBV2 to TRBJ2-7; D is unclear. The length of the CDR3 is 13 residues. V was cut by 7 bases and J by 4 bases, with 14 bases left in between. CDR1 and CDR2 (germline): SNHLY, FYNNEI. As DNA, the CDR3 is TGTGCCAGCACGGCCCTCCCCAATTACGAGCAGTACTTC. Encoded protein: CASTALPNYEQYF.

J is TRBJ1-1 and V is TRBV7-6, with 10 bases lining up with TRBD1. J lost 4 bases, V lost 5 bases, and 4 bases had no gene match. The CDR3 spans 14 residues. Per the germline V gene, CDR1 is SGHVS and CDR2 is FNYEAQ. The CDR3 loop is CASSATGGLTEAFF. CDR3 nucleotide sequence: TGTGCCAGCAGCGCGACAGGGGGCCTCACTGAAGCTTTCTTT.

The CDR3 loop is CASSERVPYYEQYF. The DNA of the CDR3 is TGTGCCAGCAGCGAAAGGGTGCCCTACTACGAGCAGTACTTC. The chain is built from TRBV7-9 and TRBJ2-7, with no clear D. The CDR3 is 14 amino acids. In germline, CDR1 is SEHNR, CDR2 FQNEAQ (reference sequence). Trimming removed 5 bases from V and 3 bases from J, with 14 bases in between. Using reference TRBV7-9 and TRBJ2-7 for the parts outside the CDR3, the full variable domain is DTGVSQNPRHKITKRGQNVTFRCDPISEHNRLYWYRQTLGQGPEFLTYFQNEAQLEKSRLLSDRFSAERPKGSFSTLEIQRTEQGDSAMYLCASSERVPYYEQYFGPGTRLTVT.

The genes are TRBV6-1 and TRBJ1-2; 11 nucleotides match TRBD1. The germline V gene has CDR1 MNHNS and CDR2 SASEGT. The CDR3 spans 13 residues. Unmatched junction bases numbered 4, after V lost 6 bases and J lost 7 bases. The CDR3 bases are TGTGCCAGCAGCCCCGGGACAGGGGGTGGCTACACCTTC. It encodes CASSPGTGGGYTF.

CDR3 coding DNA: TGTGCCAGCAGTAACACTAACTATGGCTACACCTTC. Amino acid sequence: CASSNTNYGYTF. V usage is TRBV6-5 and J usage is TRBJ1-2, with D unresolved. CDR3 size: 12 residues. Trimming took 5 bases from V and 0 from J, leaving 4 bases between them. CDR1 and CDR2 from the germline V gene are MNHEY and SVGAGI.

The chain has TRBV5-1 and TRBJ1-2, with TRBD1 matching over 7 bases. Trimming at V came to 0 bases and at J to 4 bases, leaving 6 bases not matched to a gene. Germline loops: CDR1 SGHRS, CDR2 YFSETQ. The CDR3 has 15 residues. CDR3 coding DNA: TGCGCCAGCAGCTTGGACCGACAGGGTGGCTATGGCTACACCTTC. Translating gives CASSLDRQGGYGYTF.

This clone was seen just once. The chain carries TRBV7-9 and TRBJ2-5; D possibly corresponds to TRBD1 (5 bases). The CDR3 is 14 amino acids. Deletions cut 1 base from V and 5 bases from J, with 11 bases between. Germline CDR1 and CDR2: SEHNR and FQNEAQ (reference sequence). CDR3 DNA sequence: TGTGCCAGCAGCTTAGGGTCAGGGCTGGAGACCCAGTACTTC. Translating it yields CASSLGSGLETQYF.

This clone was detected only once. CDR3 in amino acids: CASSPRTGENYGYTF. CDR3 DNA sequence: TGTGCCAGCTCACCCCGGACAGGGGAGAACTATGGCTACACCTTC. The V and J genes are TRBV18 and TRBJ1-2; 9 bases line up with TRBD1. The length of the CDR3 is 15 residues. V trimming: 3 bases; J trimming: 2 bases; junction bases outside the gene matches: 4. CDR1 and CDR2 from the germline V gene are KGHSH and LQKENI.

The CDR3 loop is CASSPETSEQFF. In nucleotides, the CDR3 is TGTGCCAGCAGTCCGGAAACCTCTGAGCAGTTCTTC. The chain employs TRBV2 and TRBJ2-1; D remains unclear. This CDR3 region has 12 residues. The ends were cut back, 5 bases at V and 9 bases at J, with 11 bases in the middle. The germline V gene has CDR1 SNHLY and CDR2 FYNNEI.

The genes are TRBV28 and TRBJ2-5, with 7 positions matching TRBD2. V lost 5 bases and J lost 5; bases outside the gene matches: 11. Germline loops: CDR1 MDHEN, CDR2 SYDVKM. This CDR3 is 15 amino acids long. Here the CDR3 reads CASSPAGGREETQYF. In DNA, the CDR3 is TGTGCCAGCAGTCCGGCCGGCGGGAGAGAGGAGACCCAGTACTTC.

This clone came up a few times. The chain carries TRBV6-5 and TRBJ2-1; D ambiguous. V was pared by 5 bases and J by 5 bases, with 4 bases between. Germline V lookup: CDR1 MNHEY, CDR2 SVGAGI. This CDR3 comprises 11 residues. This chain's CDR3 is CASSRNNEQFF. The CDR3 nucleotides are TGTGCCAGCAGTCGAAACAATGAGCAGTTCTTC.